This passage covers 21 T cell receptor beta chains from one sample sequenced in a study of radiotherapy plus CTLA-4 blockade in lung cancer. Measured with immunoSEQ multiplex PCR; TCRdb has only the in-frame clones, and not every one. The sample lists tens of thousands of clones, 79% seen once, with roughly 9.7% in the top ten. The sequences come from peripheral blood, collected from a patient treated with radiotherapy plus ipilimumab. These receptors originate from a human donor with non-small cell lung cancer who had a complete response to radiotherapy plus ipilimumab.

The sample holds one count of this clone. The chain carries TRBV9 and TRBJ1-3; D gene unclear. CDR1 is SGDLS and CDR2 is YYNGEE in the germline V gene. Trimming shortened V by 4 bases and J by 2 bases, and 4 bases separated the two germline ends. This CDR3 comprises 12 residues. CDR3: CASSPTGNTIYF. The CDR3, as DNA: TGTGCCAGCAGCCCTACTGGAAACACCATATATTTT.

This clone occurred a few times. The chain has TRBV28 and TRBJ2-7; D call uncertain. The CDR3 has 12 amino acids. In germline, CDR1 is MDHEN, CDR2 SYDVKM. Trimming stripped 6 bases from V and 4 bases from J, with 10 bases between. The CDR3 DNA reads TGTGCCAGCAGCCGGGTCGGGTACGAGCAGTACGTC. Translation gives CASSRVGYEQYV.

The chain couples TRBV7-8 to TRBJ1-1, with D maybe TRBD1 (5 bases). The V and J ends lost 0 bases and 0 bases respectively, with 14 bases between them. The germline V gene has CDR1 SGHVS and CDR2 FQNEAQ. The CDR3 is 17 amino acids. The DNA of the CDR3 is TGTGCCAGCAGCTTAGCGAGGGGTGCGGAGATGAACACTGAAGCTTTCTTT. It yields the protein CASSLARGAEMNTEAFF.

V and J are TRBV6-1 and TRBJ2-4; D is perhaps TRBD2 (6 bases). The V gene's germline CDR1 is MNHNS and CDR2 SASEGT. The CDR3 runs 15 residues. Trimming took 3 bases from V and 0 from J, leaving 9 bases between them. The CDR3 reads CASSEPGGAKNIQYF. In DNA form, the CDR3 reads TGTGCCAGCAGTGAGCCCGGGGGAGCCAAAAACATTCAGTACTTC.

The table lists this clone with a few counts. The chain recombines TRBV6-1 with TRBJ1-1; TRBD1 might be the D (6 bases). V was trimmed by 10 bases and J by 1 base, leaving 16 bases between them. Germline V gene data show CDR1 as MNHNS and CDR2 as SASEGT. This CDR3 contains 14 residues. The CDR3 DNA follows: TGTGCCAAAAAATCAGGGGTGGAGAACACTGAAGCTTTCTTT. This sequence encodes CAKKSGVENTEAFF.

The rearrangement uses TRBV5-4 and TRBJ2-2, with 7 bases fitting TRBD2. Germline V gives CDR1 SGHNT, CDR2 YYREEE (reference sequence). The V and J ends lost 3 bases and 2 bases, in that order; junction bases with no gene match: 4. This CDR3 is 15 amino acids long. CDR3 residues: CASSSGLVNTGELFF. CDR3 sequence (DNA): TGTGCCAGCAGCTCAGGACTAGTAAACACCGGGGAGCTGTTTTTT.

This chain uses TRBV11-2 with TRBJ2-1; TRBD2 agrees at 8 bases. Per germline, CDR1 SGHAT and CDR2 FQNNGV. Trimming took 0 bases from V and 15 from J; bases not matched to a gene: 7. There are 13 residues in the CDR3. The CDR3 sequence: CASSLDGAGAWFF. CDR3 nucleotides: TGTGCCAGCAGCTTAGATGGAGCGGGGGCGTGGTTCTTC.

This chain links TRBV7-2 with TRBJ2-5, with D tentatively TRBD1 (5 bases). With 4 bases removed from V and 5 bases from J, the gap between germline ends came to 17 bases. Germline lookup yields CDR1 SGHTA and CDR2 FQGNSA. This CDR3 has 15 amino acids. The CDR3 sequence is CASSSYRGSRETQYF. The DNA for the CDR3 is TGTGCCAGCAGCTCTTATAGGGGTAGTAGGGAGACCCAGTACTTC.

The rearrangement uses TRBV6-1 and TRBJ1-1; no clear D. V was clipped by 7 bases and J by 1 base, with 13 bases between them. The CDR3 runs to 14 residues. Looked up from germline, CDR1 is MNHNS and CDR2 is SASEGT. CDR3 residues: CASKHDVTNTEAFF. CDR3 nucleotides: TGTGCCAGCAAGCACGATGTCACGAACACTGAAGCTTTCTTT.

The J gene is TRBJ1-5, the V gene TRBV11-2; a possible D gene is TRBD1 (6 bases). V shed 3 bases and J shed 5 bases, with 11 bases lying between them. Germline loops: CDR1 SGHAT, CDR2 FQNNGV. This CDR3 region has 14 residues. This CDR3 reads CASSFGGADQPQHF. The CDR3 nucleotides read TGTGCCAGCAGCTTCGGGGGGGCCGATCAGCCCCAGCATTTT.

This chain connects TRBV30 to TRBJ1-1; weak D call: TRBD1 (6 bases). The CDR3 has 14 amino acids. Trimming cost V 4 bases and J 1 base, with 13 bases left between them. The germline V gene encodes CDR1 GTSNPN and CDR2 SVGIG (reference sequence). The CDR3 is CAWNGGLSNTEAFF. The DNA of the CDR3 is TGTGCCTGGAATGGGGGCCTTTCGAACACTGAAGCTTTCTTT.

This chain joins TRBV10-3 and TRBJ1-5; TRBD1 is a possible D gene (5 bases). The CDR3 is made up of 15 amino acids. In germline, CDR1 is ENHRY, CDR2 SYGVKD. Trimming stripped 0 bases from V and 0 bases from J, with 6 bases between. Here the CDR3 DNA reads TGTGCCATCAGTGAGTCTGGGGGTAGCAATCAGCCCCAGCATTTT. Translating gives CAISESGGSNQPQHF.

The gene calls are TRBV29-1 and TRBJ2-2, with D tentatively TRBD1 (5 bases). From germline, CDR1 is SQVTM and CDR2 ANQGSEA. This CDR3 has 14 amino acids. Between the trimmed V and J ends, which lost 6 bases and 1 base, there was a span of 12 bases. The CDR3 DNA reads TGCAGCGTGGAGCCTCAGGGGAACACCGGGGAGCTGTTTTTT. Residues: CSVEPQGNTGELFF.

This chain connects TRBV10-3 to TRBJ2-1; D possibly corresponds to TRBD1 (5 bases). Germline CDR1 is ENHRY and CDR2 is SYGVKD. Trimming left V 7 bases short and J 5 bases short, with 12 bases between. The CDR3 runs 13 residues. CDR3 amino acids: CAITPDTNNEQFF. The CDR3, as DNA: TGTGCCATCACTCCGGACACAAACAATGAGCAGTTCTTC.

This clone was seen just once. This rearrangement joins TRBV6-9 to TRBJ2-7; 9 bases line up with TRBD2. This CDR3 spans 15 amino acids. The germline V gene has CDR1 MNHGY and CDR2 SVAAGI. Trimming took 6 bases from V and 0 from J; bases not matched to a gene: 6. The CDR3 DNA reads as TGTGCCAGCAGCTGGGGCGGGAGGGCCTCCTACGAGCAGTACGTC. Amino acid sequence: CASSWGGRASYEQYV.

J is TRBJ2-1 and V is TRBV5-1; TRBD1 agrees at 7 bases. The CDR3 length is 14 residues. The germline CDR1 and CDR2 sequences are SGHRS and YFSETQ. Germline trimming cut 0 bases from V and 9 bases from J; bases unmatched to any gene: 6. CDR3 loop: CASSLEGAGGEQFF. In DNA, the CDR3 is TGCGCCAGCAGCTTGGAGGGGGCTGGGGGTGAGCAGTTCTTC. The whole variable domain, remainder taken from reference TRBV5-1 and TRBJ2-1, is KAGVTQTPRYLIKTRGQQVTLSCSPISGHRSVSWYQQTPGQGLQFLFEYFSETQRNKGNFPGRFSGRQFSNSRSEMNVSTLELGDSALYLCASSLEGAGGEQFFGPGTRLTVL.

This sequence joins TRBV30 and TRBJ1-4; TRBD1 is a possible D gene (6 bases). Germline V gene data show CDR1 as GTSNPN and CDR2 as SVGIG (reference sequence). V lost 4 bases and J lost 4, with 10 bases in between. The CDR3 has 13 amino acids. The CDR3 loop is CAWNRGINEKLFF. Written as DNA, the CDR3 is TGTGCCTGGAATAGGGGGATTAATGAAAAACTGTTTTTT.

V and J are TRBV7-9 and TRBJ1-5; D perhaps matches TRBD1 (6 bases). Deletions cut 3 bases from V and 5 bases from J, with 14 bases between. The V gene's germline CDR1 is SEHNR and CDR2 FQNEAQ (reference sequence). The CDR3 is made up of 15 amino acids. The CDR3 coding sequence is TGTGCCAGCAGCTTGGATCAGGGGAAGGATCAGCCCCAGCATTTT. It encodes CASSLDQGKDQPQHF.

The chain carries TRBV4-3 and TRBJ1-5, with a tentative D call TRBD1 (6 bases). Per the germline V gene, CDR1 is LGHNA and CDR2 is YSLEER. The V end lost 2 bases, the J end lost 9 bases, and 17 bases lay between the germline ends. This CDR3 contains 15 residues. The CDR3 nucleotides are TGCGCCAGCAGCCAAATCTCCGGGGGCTGGGCGCCCCAGCATTTT. This translates into CASSQISGGWAPQHF.

This clone occurred a few times. This rearrangement joins TRBV14 to TRBJ1-3; no clear D gene. This CDR3 is 14 amino acids long. With 5 bases removed from V and 3 bases from J, the gap between germline ends came to 11 bases. Germline V gene sequence: CDR1 SGHDN, CDR2 FVKESK. The CDR3 protein is CASSYNGRGNTIYF. The CDR3 DNA sequence: TGTGCCAGCAGCTACAACGGCCGTGGAAACACCATATATTTT.

V gene TRBV12-5 combines with J gene TRBJ2-3; D unresolved. Trimming removed 5 bases at V and 6 bases at J, with 12 bases between. From germline, CDR1 is LGHNT and CDR2 FRNRAP. This CDR3 has 13 residues. CDR3 in amino acids: CASGGIVRDTQYF. The CDR3 DNA reads TGTGCTAGTGGTGGGATAGTGCGGGATACGCAGTATTTT.